This T cell receptor (beta chain) was recovered during a study of blood T cell repertoires in COVID-19. Study-wide context: Samples taken during acute and convalescent COVID-19 were collected in the United States, Italy and Spain. From T cells, B-cell-depleted T cells, or PBMCs came the material, which was cDNA or gDNA.

From germline, CDR1 is LNHDA and CDR2 SQIVND (reference sequence). The CDR3 loop spans 13 amino acids. V was cut by 6 bases and J by 7 bases, with 13 bases left in between. In the study's own analysis: Amplification with reference gene primers provided the estimates of nucleated cell counts. The assay was immunoSEQ multiplex PCR, and TCRdb's table has in-frame clones only and misses some. V and J calls and clone size are those listed in that table; D and trimming were worked out from the DNA. The data show some 670,000 clones, over 80% seen once. The receptor's source is a woman aged 18-35 years with acute or convalescent COVID-19. The chain carries TRBV19 and TRBJ1-5; D may be TRBD1 (6 bases). The specimen was peripheral blood. The CDR3 DNA sequence: TGTGCCAGTAGCACCAACCAGGGGCAGCCCCAGCATTTT. Its translation is CASSTNQGQPQHF.